This note documents a single T cell receptor beta chain sequence. This entry is derived from a study of spatial heterogeneity in lung cancer. For the study at large: As counted in raw reads, each unique TCR and UMI combination appeared more than ten times on average.

The CDR3 has 12 residues. The germline V and J ends were trimmed by 2 bases and 5 bases, with 10 bases remaining between them. Germline lookup yields CDR1 GTSNPN and CDR2 SVGIG (reference sequence). Time point defined: sample taken at primary tumor resection. TCRdb itself ran the 5' RACE reads through MiXCR, one entry per CDR3 protein. This sample has some 80,000 distinct CDR3 sequences, with 8% found just once. The sequenced sample was PBMCs, obtained at surgery. J is TRBJ2-7 and V is TRBV30; D unclear. The clonotype comes from a male donor with early-stage non-small cell lung cancer. Here the CDR3 DNA reads TGTGCCTGGAGTCAAAAGGTTAACGAGCAGTACTTC. It translates to CAWSQKVNEQYF.